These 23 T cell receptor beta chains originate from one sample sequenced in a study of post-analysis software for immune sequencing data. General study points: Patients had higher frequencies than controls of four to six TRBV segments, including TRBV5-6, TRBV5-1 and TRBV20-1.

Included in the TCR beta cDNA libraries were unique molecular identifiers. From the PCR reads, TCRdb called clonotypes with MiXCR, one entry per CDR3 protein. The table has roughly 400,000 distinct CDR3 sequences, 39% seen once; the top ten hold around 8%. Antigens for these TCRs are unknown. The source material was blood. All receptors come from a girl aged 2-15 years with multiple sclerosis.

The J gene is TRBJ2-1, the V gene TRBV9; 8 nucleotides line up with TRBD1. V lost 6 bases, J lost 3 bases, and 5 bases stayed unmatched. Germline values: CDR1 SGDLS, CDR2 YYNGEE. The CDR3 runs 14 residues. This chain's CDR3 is CASTAGGLYNEQFF. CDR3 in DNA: TGTGCCAGCACCGCAGGGGGCCTCTACAATGAGCAGTTCTTC.

CDR3 residues: CASSKDRGDPPSGANVLTF. The CDR3 coding sequence is TGTGCCAGCAGCAAGGACAGGGGAGACCCCCCCTCTGGGGCCAACGTCCTGACTTTC. This chain links TRBV7-9 with TRBJ2-6, with 9 nucleotides matching TRBD1. Trimming removed 5 bases from V and 0 bases from J; junction bases left unmatched: 11. This CDR3 contains 19 residues. Germline CDR1 is SEHNR and CDR2 is FQNEAQ (reference sequence).

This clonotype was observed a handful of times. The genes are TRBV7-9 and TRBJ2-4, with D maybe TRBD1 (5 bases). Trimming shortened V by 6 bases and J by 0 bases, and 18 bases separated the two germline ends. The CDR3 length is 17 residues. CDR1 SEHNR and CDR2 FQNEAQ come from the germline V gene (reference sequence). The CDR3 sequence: CASRPDDSQIAKNIQYF. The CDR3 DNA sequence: TGTGCCAGCAGACCAGACGACAGTCAAATAGCCAAAAACATTCAGTACTTC.

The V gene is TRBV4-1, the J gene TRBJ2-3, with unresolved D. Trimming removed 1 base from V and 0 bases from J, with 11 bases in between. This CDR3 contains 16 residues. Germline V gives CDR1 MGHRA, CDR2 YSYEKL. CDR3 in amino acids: CASSQGSAASTDTQYF. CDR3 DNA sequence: TGCGCCAGCAGCCAAGGGAGCGCAGCAAGCACAGATACGCAGTATTTT.

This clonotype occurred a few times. CDR3 nucleotide sequence: TGCAGTGCTAGAGGATCTTGGGCCCAGTACTTC. Its translation: CSARGSWAQYF. This chain uses TRBV20-1 with TRBJ2-5; no definite D call. The CDR3 length is 11 residues. Germline CDR1 is DFQATT and CDR2 is SNEGSKA (reference sequence). With 1 base removed from V and 9 bases from J, the gap between germline ends came to 9 bases.

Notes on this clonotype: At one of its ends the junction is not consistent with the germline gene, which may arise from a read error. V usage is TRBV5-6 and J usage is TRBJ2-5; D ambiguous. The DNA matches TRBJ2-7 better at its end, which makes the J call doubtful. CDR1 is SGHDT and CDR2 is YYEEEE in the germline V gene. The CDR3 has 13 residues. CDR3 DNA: TGTGGCAGCAGCTTCGACCCTGCCTACGAGCAGTACTTC. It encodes CGSSFDPAYEQYF.

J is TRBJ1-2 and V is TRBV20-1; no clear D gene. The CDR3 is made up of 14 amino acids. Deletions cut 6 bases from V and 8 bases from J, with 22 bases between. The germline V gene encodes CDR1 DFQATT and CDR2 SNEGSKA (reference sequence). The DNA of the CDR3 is TGCAGTGCCAGTTGGGAAACGCTCCCGGGCGGCTACACCTTC. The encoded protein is CSASWETLPGGYTF.

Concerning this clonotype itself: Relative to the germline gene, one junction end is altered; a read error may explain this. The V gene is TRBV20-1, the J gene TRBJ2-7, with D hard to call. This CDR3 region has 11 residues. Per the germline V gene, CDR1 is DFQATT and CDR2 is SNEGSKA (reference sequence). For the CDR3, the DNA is TGCAGGGCTAATCCAGTCGACGAGCAGTACTTC. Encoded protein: CRANPVDEQYF.

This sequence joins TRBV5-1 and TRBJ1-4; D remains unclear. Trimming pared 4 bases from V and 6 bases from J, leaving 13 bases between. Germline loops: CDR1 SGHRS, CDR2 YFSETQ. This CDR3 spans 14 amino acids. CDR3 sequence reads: CASSPGRHDEKLFF. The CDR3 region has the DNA TGCGCCAGCAGCCCGGGGAGGCACGATGAAAAACTGTTTTTT. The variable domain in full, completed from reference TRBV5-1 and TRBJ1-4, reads KAGVTQTPRYLIKTRGQQVTLSCSPISGHRSVSWYQQTPGQGLQFLFEYFSETQRNKGNFPGRFSGRQFSNSRSEMNVSTLELGDSALYLCASSPGRHDEKLFFGSGTQLSVL.

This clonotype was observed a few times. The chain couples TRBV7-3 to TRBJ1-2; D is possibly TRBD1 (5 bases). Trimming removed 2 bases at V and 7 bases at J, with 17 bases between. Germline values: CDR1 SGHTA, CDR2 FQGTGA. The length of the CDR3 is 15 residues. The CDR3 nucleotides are TGTGCCAGCAGCTTAGAATCGGGGACTAACAGTGGCTACACCTTC. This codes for CASSLESGTNSGYTF.

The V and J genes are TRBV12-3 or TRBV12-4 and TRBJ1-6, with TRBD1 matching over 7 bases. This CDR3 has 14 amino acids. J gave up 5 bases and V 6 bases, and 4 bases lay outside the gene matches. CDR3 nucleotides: TGTGCCAGCAGCTACAGGGGAGATAATTCACCCCTCCACTTT. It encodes CASSYRGDNSPLHF.

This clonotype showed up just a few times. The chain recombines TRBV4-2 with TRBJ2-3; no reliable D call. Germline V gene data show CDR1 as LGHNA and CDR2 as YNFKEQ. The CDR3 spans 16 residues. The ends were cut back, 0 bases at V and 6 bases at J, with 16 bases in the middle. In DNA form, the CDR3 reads TGTGCCAGCAGCCAAGATATAGCAGCTACCTTTGATACGCAGTATTTT. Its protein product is CASSQDIAATFDTQYF.

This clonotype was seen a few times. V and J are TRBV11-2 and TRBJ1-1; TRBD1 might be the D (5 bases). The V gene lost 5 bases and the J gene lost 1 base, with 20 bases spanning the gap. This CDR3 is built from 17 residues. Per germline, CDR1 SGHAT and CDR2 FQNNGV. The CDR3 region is CASSPNRRDLQNTEAFF. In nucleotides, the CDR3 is TGTGCCAGCAGCCCTAATCGTCGGGACCTCCAGAACACTGAAGCTTTCTTT. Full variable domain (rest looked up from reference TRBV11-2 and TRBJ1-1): EAGVAQSPRYKIIEKRQSVAFWCNPISGHATLYWYQQILGQGPKLLIQFQNNGVVDDSQLPKDRFSAERLKGVDSTLKIQPAKLEDSAVYLCASSPNRRDLQNTEAFFGQGTRLTVV.

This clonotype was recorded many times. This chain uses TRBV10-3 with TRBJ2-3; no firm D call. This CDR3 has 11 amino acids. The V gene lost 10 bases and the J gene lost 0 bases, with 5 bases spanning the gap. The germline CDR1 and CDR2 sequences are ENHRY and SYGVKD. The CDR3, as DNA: TGTGCCACAGCAAGCACAGATACGCAGTATTTT. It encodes CATASTDTQYF.

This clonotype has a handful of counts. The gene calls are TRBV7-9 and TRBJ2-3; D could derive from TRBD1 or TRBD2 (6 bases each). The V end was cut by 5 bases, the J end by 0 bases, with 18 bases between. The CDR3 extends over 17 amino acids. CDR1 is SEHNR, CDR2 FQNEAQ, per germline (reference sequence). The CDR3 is CASSLEGGQRSTDTQYF. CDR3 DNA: TGTGCCAGCAGCCTGGAGGGAGGACAGAGAAGCACAGATACGCAGTATTTT. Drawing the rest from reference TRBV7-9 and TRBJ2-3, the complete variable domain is DTGVSQNPRHKITKRGQNVTFRCDPISEHNRLYWYRQTLGQGPEFLTYFQNEAQLEKSRLLSDRFSAERPKGSFSTLEIQRTEQGDSAMYLCASSLEGGQRSTDTQYFGPGTRLTVL.

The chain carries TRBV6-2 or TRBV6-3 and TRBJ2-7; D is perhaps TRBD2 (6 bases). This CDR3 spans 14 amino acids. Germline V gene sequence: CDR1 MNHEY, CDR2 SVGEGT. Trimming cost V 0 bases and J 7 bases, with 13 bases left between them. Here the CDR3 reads CASSYSTGVGEQYF. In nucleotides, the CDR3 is TGTGCCAGCAGTTACTCGACGGGGGTTGGGGAGCAGTACTTC.

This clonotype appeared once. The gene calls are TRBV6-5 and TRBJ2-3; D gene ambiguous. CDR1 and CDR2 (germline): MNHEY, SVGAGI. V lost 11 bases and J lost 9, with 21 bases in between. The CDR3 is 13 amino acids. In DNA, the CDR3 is TGTGCCGCCTCGATACAAAGGGCTGCAACGCAGTATTTT. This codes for CAASIQRAATQYF.

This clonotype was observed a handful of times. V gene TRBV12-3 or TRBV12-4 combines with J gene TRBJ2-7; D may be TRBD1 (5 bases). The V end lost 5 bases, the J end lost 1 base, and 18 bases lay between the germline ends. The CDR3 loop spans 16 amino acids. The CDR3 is CASSPQDLHWSYEQYF. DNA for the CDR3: TGTGCCAGCAGTCCACAGGACCTCCATTGGTCCTACGAGCAGTACTTC.

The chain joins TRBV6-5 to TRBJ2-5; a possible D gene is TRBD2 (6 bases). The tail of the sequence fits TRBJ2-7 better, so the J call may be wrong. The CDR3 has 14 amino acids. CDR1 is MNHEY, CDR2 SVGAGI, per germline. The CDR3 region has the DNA TGTGCCAGCAGTTACCGTGGAGGGAGGAACGAGCAGTACTTC. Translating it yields CASSYRGGRNEQYF.

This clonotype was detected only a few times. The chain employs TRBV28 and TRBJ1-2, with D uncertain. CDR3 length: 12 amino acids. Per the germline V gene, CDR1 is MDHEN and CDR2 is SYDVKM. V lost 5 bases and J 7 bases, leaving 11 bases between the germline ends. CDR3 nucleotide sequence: TGTGCCAGCAGTCCCTCAAATGGTGGCTACACCTTC. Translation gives CASSPSNGGYTF.

The CDR3 region has the DNA TGCGCCAGCAGCTTGGAGGGTTATCTAGCGGGGTTCAATGAGCAGTTCTTC. This encodes CASSLEGYLAGFNEQFF. This chain links TRBV5-1 with TRBJ2-1, with TRBD2 identical over 9 bases. Germline CDR1 is SGHRS and CDR2 is YFSETQ. This CDR3 contains 17 residues. Trimming removed 0 bases from V and 6 bases from J; junction bases left unmatched: 10. Full variable domain (remainder filled in from reference TRBV5-1 and TRBJ2-1): KAGVTQTPRYLIKTRGQQVTLSCSPISGHRSVSWYQQTPGQGLQFLFEYFSETQRNKGNFPGRFSGRQFSNSRSEMNVSTLELGDSALYLCASSLEGYLAGFNEQFFGPGTRLTVL.

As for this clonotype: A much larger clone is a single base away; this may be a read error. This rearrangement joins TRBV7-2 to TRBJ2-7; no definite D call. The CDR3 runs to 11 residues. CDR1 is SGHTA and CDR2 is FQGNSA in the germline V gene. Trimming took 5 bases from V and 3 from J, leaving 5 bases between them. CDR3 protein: CASSQFYEQYF. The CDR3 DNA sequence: TGTGCCAGCAGCCAATTCTACGAGCAGTACTTC.

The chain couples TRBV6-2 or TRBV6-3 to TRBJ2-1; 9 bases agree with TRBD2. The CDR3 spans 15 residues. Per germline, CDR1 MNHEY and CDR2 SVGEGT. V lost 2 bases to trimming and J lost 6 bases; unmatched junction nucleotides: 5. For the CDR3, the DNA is TGTGCCAGCAGTTACCTCGGGACTAGCTCCAATGAGCAGTTCTTC. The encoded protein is CASSYLGTSSNEQFF.